This T cell receptor (beta chain) derives from a study of T cells in Graves' hyperthyroidism and ophthalmopathy. At the level of the study: The authors collected peripheral blood at initial diagnosis, before any treatment. Findings and limits, study-wide: A model of 13 V-J features distinguished ophthalmopathy from stable hyperthyroidism.

This clonotype has a count of ten or more. Its antigen is unidentified. Researchers took RNA transcripts and amplified the TCR beta CDR3 regions from them. Initially, a first-round RT-PCR of the TCR CDR3 employed the HTBI primer set. TCRdb re-called the multiplex PCR reads with MiXCR, one entry per CDR3 protein. Among about 400,000 distinct CDR3 sequences listed, 15% were seen once. Looked up from germline, CDR1 is SEHNR and CDR2 is FQNEAQ (reference sequence). The CDR3 is 12 residues long. V was trimmed by 4 bases and J by 4 bases, leaving 6 bases between them. Clinical symptoms, serum thyroxine and TRAb, thyroid ultrasound and orbital computed tomography were used for the diagnoses.

The material sequenced was blood. The rearrangement links TRBV7-9 to TRBJ2-3; no clear D. This clonotype was sampled from a woman in her thirties with Graves' hyperthyroidism. CDR3 nucleotide sequence: TGTGCCAGCAGCTCCATACCAGATACGCAGTATTTT. Translation: CASSSIPDTQYF.